The 12 T cell receptor beta chains in this list originate from one sample, sequenced in a study of cytomegalovirus exposure and HLA in healthy donors. PCR primers comprised 60 Vbeta and 13 Jbeta primers. The assay was immunoSEQ multiplex PCR, and TCRdb's table has in-frame clones only and misses some. Counted here are 80,000 to 95,000 clones, about 63% occurring once; the ten biggest clones make up around 6.6%. The sample comprised PBMCs. The origin of the receptors is a woman in her 30s in good health and CMV-seronegative.

The chain uses TRBV11-2 and TRBJ2-5, with 7 positions matching TRBD2. Germline V gives CDR1 SGHAT, CDR2 FQNNGV. The V gene end was trimmed by 2 bases and the J gene end by 4 bases; junction bases not matched to a gene: 16. This CDR3 comprises 18 residues. This CDR3 is CASSLSVTSSGGTETQYF. CDR3 coding DNA: TGTGCCAGCAGCTTATCTGTTACTAGCTCGGGGGGAACAGAGACCCAGTACTTC. Looking up the rest from reference TRBV11-2 and TRBJ2-5 gives the full variable domain: EAGVAQSPRYKIIEKRQSVAFWCNPISGHATLYWYQQILGQGPKLLIQFQNNGVVDDSQLPKDRFSAERLKGVDSTLKIQPAKLEDSAVYLCASSLSVTSSGGTETQYFGPGTRLLVL.

CDR3 bases: TGTGCCAGCAGCTTTCGCAGGGTCAGTGGCACTGAAGCTTTCTTT. Amino acids: CASSFRRVSGTEAFF. This chain joins TRBV7-8 and TRBJ1-1; D may be TRBD1 (5 bases). The CDR3 runs 15 residues. Germline lookup yields CDR1 SGHVS and CDR2 FQNEAQ. V lost 3 bases and J lost 4, with 15 bases in between. Using reference TRBV7-8 and TRBJ1-1 for the parts outside the CDR3, the full variable domain is GAGVSQSPRYKVAKRGQDVALRCDPISGHVSLFWYQQALGQGPEFLTYFQNEAQLDKSGLPSDRFFAERPEGSVSTLKIQRTQQEDSAVYLCASSFRRVSGTEAFFGQGTRLTVV.

V gene TRBV14 combines with J gene TRBJ2-5; tentative D call: TRBD1 (6 bases). Looked up from germline, CDR1 is SGHDN and CDR2 is FVKESK. This CDR3 contains 16 residues. V lost 1 base, J lost 2 bases, and 14 bases lay in between. For the CDR3, the DNA is TGTGCCAGCAGCCAAGGATGGAGGACAGTGCAAGAGACCCAGTACTTC. This gives the protein CASSQGWRTVQETQYF.

The chain carries TRBV7-9 and TRBJ1-6; 10 bases agree with TRBD1. There are 19 residues in the CDR3. J gave up 1 base and V 5 bases, and 11 bases lay outside the gene matches. From germline, CDR1 is SEHNR and CDR2 FQNEAQ (reference sequence). The CDR3 DNA reads as TGTGCCAGCAGCGGCCGGGACAGGGGAGAAGTTTCCTATAATTCACCCCTCCACTTT. This codes for CASSGRDRGEVSYNSPLHF.

The V gene is TRBV18, the J gene TRBJ2-5; tentatively, D is TRBD2 (5 bases). In germline, CDR1 is KGHSH, CDR2 LQKENI. The ends were cut back, 2 bases at V and 2 bases at J, with 12 bases in the middle. This CDR3 spans 15 amino acids. The CDR3 nucleotides read TGTGCCAGCTCACCAAGGATCGGGGATCAAGAGACCCAGTACTTC. Protein sequence: CASSPRIGDQETQYF.

This clone was found a few times. The genes are TRBV7-9 and TRBJ1-1, with D possibly matching TRBD1 (6 bases). CDR1 SEHNR and CDR2 FQNEAQ come from the germline V gene (reference sequence). The V and J ends lost 11 bases and 1 base respectively, with 14 bases between them. The CDR3 is made up of 13 amino acids. The CDR3 loop is CAGGQGGNTEAFF. Here the CDR3 DNA reads TGTGCCGGGGGCCAGGGTGGGAACACTGAAGCTTTCTTT.

J is TRBJ2-1 and V is TRBV5-1; 7 bases are shared with TRBD1. Germline-derived CDR1 and CDR2 are SGHRS and YFSETQ. The CDR3 is 14 residues long. Germline trimming cut 1 base from V and 6 bases from J; bases unmatched to any gene: 4. CDR3 sequence reads: CASSLSTGPNEQFF. CDR3 in DNA: TGCGCCAGCAGCTTGTCGACAGGGCCCAATGAGCAGTTCTTC.

This clone was seen just once. This chain joins TRBV7-9 and TRBJ1-1; TRBD1 matches at 12 bases. The CDR3 covers 15 residues. The V gene end was trimmed by 5 bases and the J gene end by 5 bases; junction bases not matched to a gene: 6. Germline V lookup: CDR1 SEHNR, CDR2 FQNEAQ (reference sequence). In nucleotides, the CDR3 is TGTGCCAGCAGCCCGGGACAGGGGGCAATTACTGAAGCTTTCTTT. Encoded protein: CASSPGQGAITEAFF.

This chain joins TRBV6-1 and TRBJ1-1, with D possibly being TRBD1 (6 bases). The CDR3 sequence is 15 residues long. From germline, CDR1 is MNHNS and CDR2 SASEGT. The V end was cut by 2 bases, the J end by 1 base, with 11 bases between. CDR3 sequence: CASSEPGRGNTEAFF. CDR3 bases: TGTGCCAGCAGTGAACCGGGCAGGGGGAACACTGAAGCTTTCTTT.

The table lists this clone with a count of one. V and J are TRBV6-5 and TRBJ2-7, with TRBD2 matching over 7 bases. With V trimmed by 2 bases and J by 3 bases, 10 bases remained unmatched. Per the germline V gene, CDR1 is MNHEY and CDR2 is SVGAGI. The CDR3 contains 16 residues. CDR3 coding DNA: TGTGCCAGCAGTTACGGGGTAGGGCGGGGGAACTACGAGCAGTACTTC. Protein sequence: CASSYGVGRGNYEQYF.

The chain has TRBV4-1 and TRBJ1-1, with TRBD1 matching 8 bases. There are 14 residues in the CDR3. Germline trimming cut 4 bases from V and 4 bases from J; bases unmatched to any gene: 5. Germline CDR1 is MGHRA and CDR2 is YSYEKL. For the CDR3, the DNA is TGCGCCAGCAGCCTCCAGACAGGGGTCACTGAAGCTTTCTTT. Its protein is CASSLQTGVTEAFF.

The chain couples TRBV4-1 to TRBJ2-7; 11 bases fit TRBD2. The length of the CDR3 is 14 residues. Trimming took 4 bases from V and 3 from J; bases not matched to a gene: 2. CDR1 is MGHRA, CDR2 YSYEKL, per germline. CDR3 nucleotide sequence: TGCGCCAGCAGCCGGGGACTAGCGGTCTACGAGCAGTACTTC. Translating gives CASSRGLAVYEQYF.